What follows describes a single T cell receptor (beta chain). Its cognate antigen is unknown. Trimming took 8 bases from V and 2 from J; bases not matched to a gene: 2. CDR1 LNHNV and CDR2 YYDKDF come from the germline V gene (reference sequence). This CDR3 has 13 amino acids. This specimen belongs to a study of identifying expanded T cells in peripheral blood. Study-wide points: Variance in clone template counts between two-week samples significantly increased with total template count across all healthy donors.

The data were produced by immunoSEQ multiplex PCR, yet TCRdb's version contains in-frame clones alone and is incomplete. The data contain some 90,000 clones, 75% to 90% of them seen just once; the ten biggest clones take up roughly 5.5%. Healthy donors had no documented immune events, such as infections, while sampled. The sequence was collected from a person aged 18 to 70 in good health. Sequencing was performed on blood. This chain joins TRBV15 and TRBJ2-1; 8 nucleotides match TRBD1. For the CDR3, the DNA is TGTGCCACCCAACAGGGGGCCTACAATGAGCAGTTCTTC. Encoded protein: CATQQGAYNEQFF.